A selection of T cell receptor beta chains follows, all from one sample in a study of human T cells and chemical hapten exposure. TCRdb re-analysed the RACE reads in MiXCR, keeping a single row per CDR3 protein. There are fewer than 100,000 distinct CDR3 sequences in the sample; 11% occur only once, and 1.5% to 2% lies in the top ten. The specimen comprised whole blood, sampled in connection with sensitization to the hapten diphenylcyclopropenone (DPC). The receptors shown here come from a man aged 18 to 30 with alopecia areata. Some clones in this sample may be carry-over from other donors' samples. Both conserved end residues are part of each CDR3. Fields, in order: clone size, J gene, V gene, D gene, CDR3 DNA, CDR3 protein. D genes are given only for firm matches. Rows give clone size only sometimes, using once, few, many, or a class for an expanded clone.

>few|TRBJ2-3|TRBV9|.
TGTGCCAGCAGCGTAGTTTCTTCTCGCACAGATACGCAGTATTTT
CASSVVSSRTDTQYF
>few|TRBJ1-2|TRBV28|.
TGTGCCAGCAGACAGCTTGGCTACACCTTC
CASRQLGYTF
>.|TRBJ1-5|TRBV2|.
TGTGCCAGCAGTGATCTTAGGATCTTGGTCAATCAGCCCCAGCATTTT
CASSDLRILVNQPQHF
>.|TRBJ2-1|TRBV6-2/TRBV6-3|TRBD1
TGTGCCAGCAAAAGACCGGGACAGGGGGCCAATGAGCAGTTCTTC
CASKRPGQGANEQFF
>few|TRBJ1-1|TRBV14|.
TGTGCCAGCAGCCAGAACCCCCCTTTGAAGGCTTTCTTT
CASSQNPPLKAFF
>few|TRBJ1-5|TRBV9|.
TGTGCCAGCAGCGTAGAGGGGTATAGCAATCAGCCCCAGCATTTT
CASSVEGYSNQPQHF
>.|TRBJ1-3|TRBV7-3|.
TGTGCCAGCCGAAGCGGGACGACTGGAAACACCATATATTTT
CASRSGTTGNTIYF
>.|TRBJ1-1|TRBV10-3|.
TGTGCCACCGCGACAGGGAACACTGAAGCTTTCTTT
CATATGNTEAFF
>few|TRBJ1-2|TRBV7-3|TRBD1
TGTGCCAGCAGCATTCAGGGGGACCACTATGGCTACACCTTC
CASSIQGDHYGYTF
>few|TRBJ1-6|TRBV28|.
TGTGCCAGCAGTTACCAGGGAGGGGATTCACCCCTCCACTTT
CASSYQGGDSPLHF
>few|TRBJ2-1|TRBV11-3|.
TGTGCCAGCAGCCCACCCGGCGGGGAGCACTACAATGAGCAGTTCTTC
CASSPPGGEHYNEQFF
>.|TRBJ2-1|TRBV20-1|TRBD2
TGCAGTGGACTAGCGGGGGGGCTCGTCCACAATGAGCAGTTCTTC
CSGLAGGLVHNEQFF
>few|TRBJ2-5|TRBV7-9|.
TGTGCCAGCAGCTTAAGAGGGTTCCAAGACCAAGAGACCCAGTACTTC
CASSLRGFQDQETQYF
>many|TRBJ1-1|TRBV28|.
TGTGCCAGCAGTTTACAAAACACTGAAGCTTTCTTT
CASSLQNTEAFF
>few|TRBJ2-1|TRBV5-4|.
TGTGCCAGCAGCTTGGGACTTAAGGAGCAGTTCTTC
CASSLGLKEQFF
>many|TRBJ1-1|TRBV20-1|.
TGCAGTGCTAGGGCGGACAAGAACACTGAAGCTTTCTTT
CSARADKNTEAFF
>.|TRBJ1-6|TRBV20-1|TRBD1
TGCAGTGCTAGAGAGGACAGGGCAACCTATAATTCACCCCTCCACTTT
CSAREDRATYNSPLHF
>.|TRBJ2-6|TRBV7-9|TRBD1
TGTGCCAGCAGCTTAGGAACGATAGGACAGGGGAGATCAAGCTCTGGGGCCAACGTCCTGACTTTC
CASSLGTIGQGRSSSGANVLTF
>.|TRBJ2-5|TRBV20-1|.
TGCAGTGCTAGAGGGGTTGGCGGAGAGACCCAGTACTTC
CSARGVGGETQYF
>.|TRBJ1-4|TRBV6-6|.
TGTGCCAGCAGTTACTCCTTGCATTCAACTAATGAAAAACTGTTTTTT
CASSYSLHSTNEKLFF
>many|TRBJ2-1|TRBV11-2|.
TGTGCCAGCAGCTCCGGAATGCACAATGAGCAGTTCTTC
CASSSGMHNEQFF
>.|TRBJ2-7|TRBV12-3/TRBV12-4|TRBD2
TGTGCCAGCAGTTTAGGACGTGCGGGGGATGAGCAGTACTTC
CASSLGRAGDEQYF
>few|TRBJ1-2|TRBV24-1|.
TGTGCCACCAGTACCGACAGGTACTATGGCTACACCTTC
CATSTDRYYGYTF
>.|TRBJ1-4|TRBV20-1|TRBD1
TGCAGTGCTAAGACAGGGAACTCTGAAAAACTGTTTTTT
CSAKTGNSEKLFF
>many|TRBJ2-7|TRBV20-1|TRBD1
TGCAGTGCTAGAACGGACAGGGTGGACTACGAGCAGTACTTC
CSARTDRVDYEQYF
>.|TRBJ1-5|TRBV20-1|.
TGCAGTGCCCACCCGGCGGCTAATAGCAATCAGCCCCAGCATTTT
CSAHPAANSNQPQHF
>many|TRBJ2-6|TRBV11-1|TRBD2
TGTGCCAGCAGCCTCGACGCGGGGGTCCCTGGGGCCAACGTCCTGACTTTC
CASSLDAGVPGANVLTF
>many|TRBJ2-7|TRBV11-2|.
TGTGCCAGCAGCACAATGGGGGCAGGGTCCTACGAGCAGTACTTC
CASSTMGAGSYEQYF
>many|TRBJ1-3|TRBV11-2|.
TGTGCCAGCAGCTTATTCGCAGAGGCTGGAAACACCATATATTTT
CASSLFAEAGNTIYF
>few|TRBJ2-3|TRBV24-1|.
TGTGCCACCAGTGATGGCCCAAGGGAAGCTGGGCGCACAGATACGCAGTATTTT
CATSDGPREAGRTDTQYF
>.|TRBJ1-5|TRBV7-8|TRBD1
TGTGCCAGCAGCTATGGGACAGTTATAGGCAATCAGCCCCAGCATTTT
CASSYGTVIGNQPQHF
>.|TRBJ2-6|TRBV5-1|.
TGCGCCAGCAGCTGGGACCACTCTGGGGCCAACGTCCTGACTTTC
CASSWDHSGANVLTF
>few|TRBJ1-2|TRBV12-3/TRBV12-4|.
TGTGCCATCTCTAGCACATCCCGGGGCGGCTACACCTTC
CAISSTSRGGYTF
>.|TRBJ2-1|TRBV7-2|.
TGTGCCAGCAGCTTAGGGGGGGTTTACAATGAGCAGTTCTTC
CASSLGGVYNEQFF
>few|TRBJ2-7|TRBV6-5|TRBD1
TGTGCCAGCAGTTACAGCAAGGGGGCAGGAGTCCAGTACTTC
CASSYSKGAGVQYF
>.|TRBJ2-2|TRBV7-9|.
TGTGCCAGCAGCTTAGTGCCCGGGGAGCTGTTTTTT
CASSLVPGELFF
>.|TRBJ2-1|TRBV12-3/TRBV12-4|.
TGTGCCAGCAGCCTACACGATGCTGAGCAGTTCTTC
CASSLHDAEQFF
>few|TRBJ2-5|TRBV27|.
TGTGCCAGCAGTTTATCCCCCCTCAATCCAGAGACCCAGTACTTC
CASSLSPLNPETQYF
>many|TRBJ1-5|TRBV10-3|.
TGTGCCATCAAGGGAACGGGGGCGAACCAGCCCCAGCATTTT
CAIKGTGANQPQHF
>.|TRBJ1-1|TRBV6-5|.
TGTGCCAGCAGTTATGGGGCAGCGGAGTTAACTGAAGCTTTCTTT
CASSYGAAELTEAFF
>.|TRBJ1-1|TRBV29-1|.
TGCAGCGCTGTGCAGGGGTGGAGCACTGAAGCTTTCTTT
CSAVQGWSTEAFF
>few|TRBJ2-5|TRBV7-2|TRBD2
TGTGCCAGCGAACTTAGCGGGGGCCAAGAGACCCAGTACTTC
CASELSGGQETQYF